The 6 T cell receptor beta chains below were found in one sample sequenced in a study of blood T cells in healthy people across ages (dated by TCRdb to about 2015). Preparation of the library involved 5' RACE. The sequencing machine was an Illumina HiSeq 2500. A second PCR of roughly 7 to 12 cycles was run with a J-beta primer mix and a sample-barcoded 5' primer. TCRdb took the public reads, trimmed them with fastp at Q25, ran MiXCR for clone calling and kept in-frame beta chains. Merged by CDR3 protein, the rows form single entries marked with the most common genes and DNA. The sample records approximately 1.5 million distinct CDR3 sequences, approximately 39% of which are singletons. About 4.1% of the sample comes from the top ten. The source material was blood. The receptors derive from a young woman in good health.

The chain carries TRBV20-1 and TRBJ2-7, with 9 bases aligning to TRBD1. The CDR3 runs to 12 residues. The ends lost 6 bases at V and 7 bases at J; junction bases unmatched: 7. The germline V gene encodes CDR1 DFQATT and CDR2 SNEGSKA (reference sequence). In nucleotides, the CDR3 is TGCAGTGCCTCAGGACAGGGGAGGGAGCAGTACTTC. Its protein is CSASGQGREQYF.

V and J are TRBV12-3 or TRBV12-4 and TRBJ2-5, with 8 bases aligning to TRBD2. The CDR3 is made up of 15 amino acids. Trimming cost V 2 bases and J 2 bases; bases outside gene matches: 4. CDR3 coding DNA: TGTGCCAGCAGTTTATTCCAGCGGGAGCAAGAGACCCAGTACTTC. Residues: CASSLFQREQETQYF.

The chain carries TRBV9 and TRBJ2-1; D remains ambiguous. The J call may not be correct, given that the DNA end is closer to TRBJ2-7. Germline V lookup: CDR1 SGDLS, CDR2 YYNGEE. The CDR3 has 17 residues. CDR3 in amino acids: CASSVGSALSSYNEQYF. The CDR3 nucleotides read TGTGCCAGCAGCGTAGGCTCAGCGTTAAGCTCCTACAATGAGCAGTACTTC.

In its sample, this clonotype was seen a few times. V and J are TRBV4-1 and TRBJ1-2; D is possibly TRBD1 (5 bases). The CDR3 is made up of 13 amino acids. V gave up 0 bases and J gave up 8 bases, with 10 bases separating them. CDR1 is MGHRA, CDR2 YSYEKL, per germline. The CDR3 loop is CASSQDRVNGYTF. In nucleotides, the CDR3 is TGCGCCAGCAGCCAAGACAGGGTGAACGGCTACACCTTC.

This clonotype came up once. Germline is not matched at one junction end, which may reflect a read error. V and J are TRBV11-2 and TRBJ2-1; D gene ambiguous. This CDR3 contains 13 residues. Germline V gene data show CDR1 as SGHAT and CDR2 as FQNNGV. CDR3 sequence (DNA): TGTGTCAGCAGCTTAGATTACTACGGTGAGCAGTTCTTC. This translates into CVSSLDYYGEQFF.

The chain recombines TRBV20-1 with TRBJ2-2; 9 positions match TRBD1. The germline gives CDR1 DFQATT, CDR2 SNEGSKA (reference sequence). This CDR3 has 16 amino acids. Trimming at V came to 0 bases and at J to 7 bases, leaving 9 bases not matched to a gene. Here the CDR3 reads CSARDLQGASNGELFF. CDR3 nucleotide sequence: TGCAGTGCTAGAGATTTACAGGGGGCTTCGAACGGGGAGCTGTTTTTT.